The next 19 T cell receptor beta chains were all read from a single sample in a study of blood T cell repertoires in COVID-19 (dated by TCRdb to 2018 to 2021). Library preparation employed the immunoSEQ multiplex PCR assay. The source is immuneACCESS, and TCRdb retained only in-frame sequences with V and J called. Part of the clones is not carried over; for the studies checked, unresolved V genes explain less than half of this, and the remainder is unexplained. The sample records under 350,000 clones, roughly 91% of which are singletons. 1.5% to 2% of the sample is in the top ten clones. The sample taken for sequencing was PBMCs or T cells enriched from blood (not recorded which). The receptors were gathered from a woman in her sixties or seventies who had recovered from COVID-19.

The rearrangement links TRBV5-1 to TRBJ2-7, with 11 bases lining up with TRBD1. Germline assignment: CDR1 SGHRS and CDR2 YFSETQ. V was pared by 3 bases and J by 3 bases, with 8 bases of the junction left unmatched. The CDR3 contains 16 residues. CDR3 amino acids: CASSWDRGDQIYEQYF. In DNA, the CDR3 is TGCGCCAGCAGCTGGGACAGGGGGGATCAAATCTACGAGCAGTACTTC.

The chain couples TRBV7-9 to TRBJ2-3; TRBD1 matches at 7 bases. Germline CDR1 SEHNR, CDR2 FQNEAQ (reference sequence). The J segment lost 5 bases and the V segment lost 5 bases, leaving 7 bases of the junction unmatched. The CDR3 has 14 residues. This CDR3 is CASSEDRERDTQYF. The DNA for the CDR3 is TGTGCCAGCAGCGAAGACAGGGAACGAGATACGCAGTATTTT.

The gene calls are TRBV5-1 and TRBJ2-7, with TRBD2 matching 7 bases. V shed 7 bases, J shed 0 bases, and the junction held 4 bases outside the gene matches. CDR3 length: 13 residues. Germline V lookup: CDR1 SGHRS, CDR2 YFSETQ. The CDR3 is CASSSGDSYEQYF. For the CDR3, the DNA is TGCGCCAGCTCAAGCGGGGACTCCTACGAGCAGTACTTC.

This clone came up a few times. The chain carries TRBV21-1 and TRBJ2-1; the table's D call of TRBD2 was not tested on the DNA. TRBV21-1 corresponds to a pseudogene. The CDR3 is made up of 20 amino acids. CDR3 DNA: TGTGCCAGCAGCAAAGTTAGGAGCGGGAGAGTTCTTAGGACGGGGAATGAGCAGTTCTTC. Amino acids: CASSKVRSGRVLRTGNEQFF.

The chain employs TRBV19 and TRBJ2-7; 11 nucleotides line up with TRBD2. The CDR3 has 15 amino acids. J gave up 3 bases and V 5 bases, and 6 bases lay outside the gene matches. Germline V gene lookup returns CDR1 LNHDA and CDR2 SQIVND (reference sequence). The CDR3 protein is CASSALAGAFYEQYF. The CDR3 coding sequence is TGTGCCAGTAGTGCACTAGCGGGGGCTTTCTACGAGCAGTACTTC.

The chain uses TRBV9 and TRBJ2-1; 12 bases match TRBD2. This CDR3 has 14 amino acids. Germline trimming cut 4 bases from V and 5 bases from J; bases unmatched to any gene: 1. Germline CDR1 and CDR2: SGDLS and YYNGEE. This CDR3 is CASSLAGGDNEQFF. CDR3 in DNA: TGTGCCAGCAGCCTAGCGGGAGGGGACAATGAGCAGTTCTTC.

V usage is TRBV29-1 and J usage is TRBJ2-5, with 8 bases fitting TRBD2. CDR3 length: 12 amino acids. J was trimmed by 4 bases and V by 8 bases; bases with no gene match: 6. Germline CDR1 reads SQVTM; CDR2 reads ANQGSEA. For the CDR3, the DNA is TGCAGCCTAACTCTAGCGGGAGAGACCCAGTACTTC. Translating gives CSLTLAGETQYF.

This clone was recorded once. The chain uses TRBV28 and TRBJ2-3, with TRBD2 matching over 7 bases. Trimming cost V 3 bases and J 7 bases; bases outside gene matches: 10. This CDR3 is built from 15 residues. Germline CDR1 reads MDHEN; CDR2 reads SYDVKM. Here the CDR3 DNA reads TGTGCCAGCAGTTTTGTGGGGAGGGATGGGAATACGCAGTATTTT. Translation gives CASSFVGRDGNTQYF. Filled out from reference TRBV28 and TRBJ2-3, the complete variable domain reads DVKVTQSSRYLVKRTGEKVFLECVQDMDHENMFWYRQDPGLGLRLIYFSYDVKMKEKGDIPEGYSVSREKKERFSLILESASTNQTSMYLCASSFVGRDGNTQYFGPGTRLTVL.

The genes are TRBV5-1 and TRBJ2-7; 9 bases agree with TRBD1. The CDR3 is made up of 15 amino acids. After removal of 0 bases from V and 3 bases from J, the junction contained 4 bases not matched to a gene. CDR1 is SGHRS, CDR2 YFSETQ, per germline. CDR3 loop: CASSLAAGQGYEQYF. The CDR3 DNA follows: TGCGCCAGCAGCTTGGCTGCGGGACAGGGCTACGAGCAGTACTTC. The whole variable domain, remainder taken from reference TRBV5-1 and TRBJ2-7, is KAGVTQTPRYLIKTRGQQVTLSCSPISGHRSVSWYQQTPGQGLQFLFEYFSETQRNKGNFPGRFSGRQFSNSRSEMNVSTLELGDSALYLCASSLAAGQGYEQYFGPGTRLTVT.

The V gene is TRBV5-6, the J gene TRBJ2-5; 7 nucleotides match TRBD2. J was trimmed by 6 bases and V by 5 bases; bases with no gene match: 10. This CDR3 has 14 residues. Per the germline V gene, CDR1 is SGHDT and CDR2 is YYEEEE. The CDR3 DNA is TGTGCCAGCAGTTGGGAGGGAAGCGGGCAGACCCAGTACTTC. It translates to CASSWEGSGQTQYF. Full variable domain (rest looked up from reference TRBV5-6 and TRBJ2-5): DAGVTQSPTHLIKTRGQQVTLRCSPKSGHDTVSWYQQALGQGPQFIFQYYEEEERQRGNFPDRFSGHQFPNYSSELNVNALLLGDSALYLCASSWEGSGQTQYFGPGTRLLVL.

The J gene is TRBJ2-3, the V gene TRBV4-1; 7 bases map to TRBD2. The ends lost 4 bases at V and 5 bases at J; junction bases unmatched: 12. The CDR3 totals 16 residues. Germline V gene lookup returns CDR1 MGHRA and CDR2 YSYEKL. Written as DNA, the CDR3 is TGCGCCAGCAGCCGATCCCAACGGGGGGACCGAGATACGCAGTATTTT. This encodes CASSRSQRGDRDTQYF.

This clone was found a few times. The chain joins TRBV4-1 to TRBJ2-7; TRBD1 matches at 7 bases. Germline V gene sequence: CDR1 MGHRA, CDR2 YSYEKL. CDR3 size: 14 residues. V lost 0 bases and J lost 2; bases outside the gene matches: 1. The CDR3 here is CASSQEGQTYEQYF. The CDR3 DNA follows: TGCGCCAGCAGCCAAGAGGGACAGACCTACGAGCAGTACTTC.

A single count supports this clone. The chain has TRBV3-1 (or the pseudogene TRBV3-2) and TRBJ1-2, with unresolved D. Germline-derived CDR1 and CDR2 are LGHDT and YNNKEL (reference sequence). The CDR3 is 16 amino acids. V shed 2 bases and J shed 0 bases, with 13 bases lying between them. For the CDR3, the DNA is TGTGCCAGCAGCCAAACCTATTACTTAGCTAACTATGGCTACACCTTC. This translates into CASSQTYYLANYGYTF.

This chain uses TRBV5-6 with TRBJ2-3; 8 bases map to TRBD2. Germline CDR1 reads SGHDT; CDR2 reads YYEEEE. Trimming cost V 4 bases and J 6 bases; bases outside gene matches: 7. The CDR3 consists of 14 residues. CDR3 sequence reads: CASSPGGAKDTQYF. The DNA of the CDR3 is TGTGCCAGCAGCCCCGGGGGGGCCAAGGATACGCAGTATTTT.

The chain is built from TRBV6-1 and TRBJ1-3; weak D call: TRBD1 (5 bases). V lost 5 bases to trimming and J lost 4 bases, with 15 bases between them. This CDR3 spans 15 amino acids. From germline, CDR1 is MNHNS and CDR2 SASEGT. CDR3 bases: TGTGCCAGCAGTTCGGGGGGTGTAGGGGGAAACACCATATATTTT. As protein: CASSSGGVGGNTIYF.

The chain is built from TRBV6-5 and TRBJ1-2, with TRBD1 identical over 9 bases. The CDR3 contains 15 residues. Germline V CDR1 and CDR2: MNHEY, SVGAGI. With V trimmed by 11 bases and J by 4 bases, 14 bases remained unmatched. The CDR3 DNA reads TGTGCCTGCCGGGACAGGGTTGTTCAGGGCTATGGCTACACCTTC. This translates into CACRDRVVQGYGYTF.

In DNA form, the CDR3 reads TGTGCCAGCTCACCTTTAAATTTGGGACTTTTGGACACCATATATTTT. It encodes CASSPLNLGLLDTIYF. V is TRBV18 and J is TRBJ1-3, with TRBD1 as a possible D gene (5 bases). Germline V lookup: CDR1 KGHSH, CDR2 LQKENI. The CDR3 loop spans 16 amino acids. Trimming cost V 3 bases and J 8 bases, with 20 bases left between them.

This chain joins TRBV24-1 and TRBJ2-2; 9 bases are a match to TRBD1. CDR3 length: 15 amino acids. Unmatched junction bases numbered 4, after V lost 3 bases and J lost 6 bases. Germline V gene sequence: CDR1 KGHDR, CDR2 SFDVKD. The CDR3 nucleotides are TGTGCCACCAGTGATGCCGGGACAGGGTCCGGGGAGCTGTTTTTT. Translation: CATSDAGTGSGELFF.

The rearrangement uses TRBV4-1 and TRBJ2-7; 7 nucleotides align to TRBD1. This CDR3 is built from 15 residues. V was clipped by 0 bases and J by 3 bases; unmatched bases: 5. From germline, CDR1 is MGHRA and CDR2 YSYEKL. CDR3 protein: CASSQDTGQYYEQYF. The DNA of the CDR3 is TGCGCCAGCAGCCAAGATACGGGACAGTACTACGAGCAGTACTTC.